Each of the 21 T cell receptor beta chains below was sequenced from the same sample in a study of T cells in Graves' hyperthyroidism and ophthalmopathy. TCR beta CDR3 sequences were amplified from RNA transcripts. A first-round RT-PCR of the TCR CDR3 used the HTBI primer set. TCRdb analysed the multiplex PCR reads with MiXCR anew, one entry per CDR3 protein. This sample yields over 350,000 distinct CDR3 sequences, of which over 12% are seen a single time; 28% belongs to the top ten. The sequencing input was blood. Receptors originate from a man aged 45-65 years with Graves' ophthalmopathy.

This clonotype has just a few counts. The J gene is TRBJ2-2, the V gene TRBV29-1; the D is unclear. The CDR3 consists of 12 residues. The germline gives CDR1 SQVTM, CDR2 ANQGSEA. V lost 3 bases and J 4 bases, leaving 6 bases between the germline ends. The chain's CDR3 is CSVDYGTGELFF. The CDR3 DNA follows: TGCAGCGTTGATTACGGCACCGGGGAGCTGTTTTTT.

This clonotype has ten or more counts. This chain links TRBV5-1 with TRBJ1-6; possibly TRBD1 for D (5 bases). The V end was cut by 1 base, the J end by 7 bases, with 12 bases between. Germline loops: CDR1 SGHRS, CDR2 YFSETQ. This CDR3 is built from 15 residues. The DNA for the CDR3 is TGCGCCAGCAGCTTGACGACAGATCCGAATTCACCCCTCCACTTT. Its protein is CASSLTTDPNSPLHF.

This clonotype was seen only a few times. The rearrangement links TRBV3-1 to TRBJ2-7; D is perhaps TRBD2 (5 bases). Germline assignment: CDR1 LGHDT and CDR2 YNNKEL (reference sequence). The CDR3 length is 17 residues. V shed 4 bases and J shed 5 bases, with 24 bases lying between them. The CDR3 bases are TGTGCCAGCAGCCGAAGCGTATCACGGGGTGGCGTCGACGAGCAGTACTTC. This gives the protein CASSRSVSRGGVDEQYF.

This clonotype was counted many times. The chain recombines TRBV3-1 with TRBJ1-3; 7 bases align to TRBD1. The CDR3 loop spans 15 amino acids. CDR1 and CDR2 (germline): LGHDT, YNNKEL (reference sequence). Unmatched junction bases numbered 5, after V lost 2 bases and J lost 4 bases. The CDR3, as DNA: TGTGCCAGCAGCCAAACCGGGACAGAAGGAAACACCATATATTTT. Amino acids: CASSQTGTEGNTIYF.

This clonotype was picked up many times. The chain joins TRBV20-1 to TRBJ2-1, with 12 bases matching TRBD2. CDR1 and CDR2 from the germline V gene are DFQATT and SNEGSKA (reference sequence). There are 15 residues in the CDR3. The J segment lost 2 bases and the V segment lost 3 bases, leaving 2 bases of the junction unmatched. This CDR3 is CSASGLAGTYNEQFF. For the CDR3, the DNA is TGCAGTGCTAGCGGACTAGCGGGGACCTACAATGAGCAGTTCTTC.

This clonotype was detected many times. The chain recombines TRBV11-3 with TRBJ1-1; D call uncertain. CDR3 size: 15 residues. Germline V gene data show CDR1 as SGHNT and CDR2 as YENEEA. The V and J ends lost 0 bases and 2 bases respectively, with 10 bases between them. The CDR3 loop is CASSLESRVNTEAFF. Here the CDR3 DNA reads TGTGCCAGCAGCTTAGAGTCGAGGGTAAACACTGAAGCTTTCTTT. The complete variable domain, with remaining parts taken from reference TRBV11-3 and TRBJ1-1, reads EAGVVQSPRYKIIEKKQPVAFWCNPISGHNTLYWYLQNLGQGPELLIRYENEEAVDDSQLPKDRFSAERLKGVDSTLKIQPAELGDSAVYLCASSLESRVNTEAFFGQGTRLTVV.

This clonotype came up many times. The CDR3, as DNA: TGTGCCAGCAGGCCCGTAGGGGTGGGCACTGAAGCTTTCTTT. Protein sequence: CASRPVGVGTEAFF. J is TRBJ1-1 and V is TRBV28; D is possibly TRBD1 (5 bases). This CDR3 contains 14 residues. The V gene lost 6 bases and the J gene lost 4 bases, with 15 bases spanning the gap. Germline assignment: CDR1 MDHEN and CDR2 SYDVKM.

This clonotype was detected many times. The V call is TRBV18, the J call TRBJ1-1, with 7 bases identical to TRBD1. Germline loops: CDR1 KGHSH, CDR2 LQKENI. With V trimmed by 3 bases and J by 5 bases, 6 bases remained unmatched. The CDR3 extends over 14 amino acids. The CDR3 region is CASSPGRGVTEAFF. In nucleotides, the CDR3 is TGTGCCAGCTCACCGGGCAGGGGGGTGACTGAAGCTTTCTTT.

The chain couples TRBV30 to TRBJ1-1; no reliable D call. CDR1 and CDR2 from the germline V gene are GTSNPN and SVGIG (reference sequence). This CDR3 region has 14 residues. Trimming cost V 6 bases and J 8 bases, with 22 bases left between them. CDR3 protein: CACPNCPRSGEAFF. DNA for the CDR3: TGTGCCTGCCCCAATTGCCCCCGGTCTGGGGAAGCTTTCTTT.

This chain joins TRBV3-1 and TRBJ2-6, with a weak D call TRBD1 (6 bases). This CDR3 has 17 amino acids. Deletions cut 0 bases from V and 1 base from J, with 10 bases between. Looked up from germline, CDR1 is LGHDT and CDR2 is YNNKEL (reference sequence). This chain's CDR3 is CASSQDRGSSGANVLTF. CDR3 DNA: TGTGCCAGCAGCCAAGACAGGGGCAGTTCTGGGGCCAACGTCCTGACTTTC.

This clonotype appeared many times. V gene TRBV11-1 combines with J gene TRBJ2-1, with D tentatively TRBD2 (6 bases). Trimming removed 6 bases at V and 6 bases at J, with 18 bases between. CDR3 size: 15 residues. Germline V gene sequence: CDR1 SGHAT, CDR2 FQDESV (reference sequence). The CDR3 DNA sequence: TGTGCCAGCAGTCCTCGACCCCTCGGGGGCAATGAGCAGTTCTTC. It yields the protein CASSPRPLGGNEQFF.

This clonotype was detected a few times. This chain connects TRBV6-1 to TRBJ2-7, with 7 bases matching TRBD1. CDR3 size: 12 residues. In germline, CDR1 is MNHNS, CDR2 SASEGT. The V gene end was trimmed by 6 bases and the J gene end by 7 bases; junction bases not matched to a gene: 6. CDR3 sequence (DNA): TGTGCCAGCAGCCGGACAGGATGGGAGCAGTACTTC. This translates into CASSRTGWEQYF.

There are many counts of this clonotype. The CDR3 here is CASSRDRASGELFF. Here the CDR3 DNA reads TGTGCCAGCAGCAGGGACAGGGCGAGCGGGGAGCTGTTTTTT. V gene TRBV7-6 combines with J gene TRBJ2-2; 9 bases agree with TRBD1. The CDR3 runs to 14 residues. The V gene's germline CDR1 is SGHVS and CDR2 FNYEAQ. V lost 5 bases to trimming and J lost 7 bases; unmatched junction nucleotides: 5.

A note on this clonotype: Since a much larger clone is just one base distant, this may be a read error. This chain links TRBV28 with TRBJ2-2; D is perhaps TRBD1 or TRBD2 (5 bases each). CDR3 size: 13 residues. Germline V gene lookup returns CDR1 MDHEN and CDR2 SYDVKM. CDR3 nucleotides: TGTGCCAGCAGACAGGTGAACACCGGGAAGCTGTTTTTT. It yields the protein CASRQVNTGKLFF.

Turning to this clonotype: Germline is not matched at one junction end, which may reflect a read error. The chain employs TRBV6-2 or TRBV6-3 and TRBJ1-6, with 8 bases identical to TRBD1. The CDR3 spans 12 residues. Germline V gives CDR1 MNHEY, CDR2 SVGEGT. The CDR3 nucleotides read TGTGCCAGCAGTAAACCGACAGGGGTTGGCAACTTT. It encodes CASSKPTGVGNF.

V is TRBV10-1 and J is TRBJ2-5, with 7 bases matching TRBD1. Trimming removed 6 bases from V and 5 bases from J; junction bases left unmatched: 6. In germline, CDR1 is WNHNN, CDR2 SYGVQD (reference sequence). The CDR3 extends over 13 amino acids. This CDR3 reads CASSKDRWETQYF. The CDR3 DNA reads TGCGCCAGCAGCAAGGACAGGTGGGAGACCCAGTACTTC.

This clonotype occurred many times. Here the CDR3 DNA reads TGCGCCAGCAGTGACAGGGTGGCCGGGGAGCTGTTTTTT. Translated, it gives CASSDRVAGELFF. The chain employs TRBV5-1 and TRBJ2-2, with TRBD1 identical over 7 bases. Germline values: CDR1 SGHRS, CDR2 YFSETQ. The CDR3 is 13 amino acids. V dropped 5 bases and J dropped 6; count of bases not matched to a gene: 4.

The chain couples TRBV30 to TRBJ2-3, with D unclear. The germline CDR1 and CDR2 sequences are GTSNPN and SVGIG (reference sequence). Trimming pared 2 bases from V and 5 bases from J, leaving 8 bases between. This CDR3 has 12 amino acids. Here the CDR3 reads CAWSQVQDTQYF. For the CDR3, the DNA is TGTGCCTGGAGTCAAGTTCAAGATACGCAGTATTTT.

The chain employs TRBV20-1 and TRBJ1-4, with D hard to call. V was cut by 5 bases and J by 2 bases, with 6 bases left in between. The CDR3 loop spans 12 amino acids. Germline V gene data show CDR1 as DFQATT and CDR2 as SNEGSKA (reference sequence). CDR3 sequence: CSASETNEKLFF. The CDR3 DNA reads TGCAGTGCTTCGGAGACTAATGAAAAACTGTTTTTT.

V usage is TRBV3-1 and J usage is TRBJ1-2; D perhaps matches TRBD1 (5 bases). This CDR3 spans 15 amino acids. V dropped 0 bases and J dropped 4 bases, with 12 bases sitting between them. The germline V gene has CDR1 LGHDT and CDR2 YNNKEL (reference sequence). The CDR3 protein is CASSQDRGLGYGYTF. The CDR3 DNA is TGTGCCAGCAGCCAAGATAGGGGTTTGGGCTATGGCTACACCTTC.

The sample holds many counts of this clonotype. The chain links TRBV6-1 to TRBJ2-1, with a possible D match to TRBD1 (5 bases). Trimming took off 2 bases at V and 7 bases at J, with 15 bases between the two ends. Per germline, CDR1 MNHNS and CDR2 SASEGT. This CDR3 spans 15 amino acids. The CDR3 DNA is TGTGCCAGCAGTGAAAGTGGGGCCGGTAGGAATGAGCAGTTCTTC. As protein: CASSESGAGRNEQFF.